These 7 T cell receptor beta chains came from one sample sequenced in a study of T cell responses to AZD1222 COVID-19 vaccine. Sequenced by immunoSEQ multiplex PCR; TCRdb stores in-frame clones only, minus some. This sample has about 120,000 clones; roughly 93% occur once, and the top ten carry about 3%. The sequencing here drew on peripheral blood, taken on day 0 of AZD1222 vaccination. The source is an adult in good health.

The chain has TRBV28 and TRBJ2-7; D call uncertain. Trimming cost V 3 bases and J 6 bases, with 15 bases left between them. Per germline, CDR1 MDHEN and CDR2 SYDVKM. The CDR3 sequence is 14 residues long. In DNA form, the CDR3 reads TGTGCCAGCAGTTTCCCGGCGCAAAAAGGCGAGCAGTACTTC. Translation: CASSFPAQKGEQYF. The full variable domain, with the rest looked up from reference TRBV28 and TRBJ2-7, is DVKVTQSSRYLVKRTGEKVFLECVQDMDHENMFWYRQDPGLGLRLIYFSYDVKMKEKGDIPEGYSVSREKKERFSLILESASTNQTSMYLCASSFPAQKGEQYFGPGTRLTVT.

The rearrangement links TRBV7-9 to TRBJ2-3, with D hard to call. The CDR3 contains 14 residues. The germline V gene encodes CDR1 SEHNR and CDR2 FQNEAQ (reference sequence). The V end lost 5 bases, the J end lost 2 bases, and 11 bases lay between the germline ends. The CDR3 spells CASSPPPFTDTQYF. The CDR3 DNA follows: TGTGCCAGCAGCCCACCACCCTTCACAGATACGCAGTATTTT.

V is TRBV28 and J is TRBJ2-7; D remains ambiguous. CDR3 length: 10 amino acids. Germline CDR1 reads MDHEN; CDR2 reads SYDVKM. The V end was cut by 3 bases, the J end by 5 bases, with 2 bases between. The CDR3 DNA is TGTGCCAGCAGTTTGCACGAGCAGTACTTC. It is translated as CASSLHEQYF. Drawing the rest from reference TRBV28 and TRBJ2-7, the complete variable domain is DVKVTQSSRYLVKRTGEKVFLECVQDMDHENMFWYRQDPGLGLRLIYFSYDVKMKEKGDIPEGYSVSREKKERFSLILESASTNQTSMYLCASSLHEQYFGPGTRLTVT.

The chain is built from TRBV4-2 and TRBJ1-5; D is uncertain. CDR1 is LGHNA, CDR2 YNFKEQ, per germline. The CDR3 is made up of 16 amino acids. Trimming removed 1 base from V and 1 base from J, with 11 bases in between. The CDR3 bases are TGTGCCAGCAGCCAAGCCAGCGGAGAGAGCAATCAGCCCCAGCATTTT. It codes for CASSQASGESNQPQHF.

V gene TRBV7-3 combines with J gene TRBJ2-3; D may be TRBD2 (6 bases). Trimming took 2 bases from V and 2 from J, leaving 17 bases between them. Germline V gene lookup returns CDR1 SGHTA and CDR2 FQGTGA. The CDR3 sequence is 17 residues long. CDR3 nucleotide sequence: TGTGCCAGCAGCTTATCTGCCCGACTAGAGATCACAGATACGCAGTATTTT. Amino acid sequence: CASSLSARLEITDTQYF.

The chain has TRBV6-5 and TRBJ1-2; maybe TRBD1 (6 bases). CDR1 MNHEY and CDR2 SVGAGI come from the germline V gene. Trimming removed 6 bases at V and 6 bases at J, with 17 bases between. CDR3 length equals 14 residues. Here the CDR3 reads CASRQGLTFDGYTF. The CDR3 region has the DNA TGTGCCAGCAGACAGGGTCTAACCTTCGATGGCTACACCTTC.

The rearrangement links TRBV5-6 to TRBJ1-1; D might be TRBD1 (6 bases). V was pared by 0 bases and J by 2 bases, with 8 bases between. Per the germline V gene, CDR1 is SGHDT and CDR2 is YYEEEE. This CDR3 has 14 residues. In nucleotides, the CDR3 is TGTGCCAGCAGCTTGGGGGGGCCAAACACTGAAGCTTTCTTT. Protein: CASSLGGPNTEAFF.